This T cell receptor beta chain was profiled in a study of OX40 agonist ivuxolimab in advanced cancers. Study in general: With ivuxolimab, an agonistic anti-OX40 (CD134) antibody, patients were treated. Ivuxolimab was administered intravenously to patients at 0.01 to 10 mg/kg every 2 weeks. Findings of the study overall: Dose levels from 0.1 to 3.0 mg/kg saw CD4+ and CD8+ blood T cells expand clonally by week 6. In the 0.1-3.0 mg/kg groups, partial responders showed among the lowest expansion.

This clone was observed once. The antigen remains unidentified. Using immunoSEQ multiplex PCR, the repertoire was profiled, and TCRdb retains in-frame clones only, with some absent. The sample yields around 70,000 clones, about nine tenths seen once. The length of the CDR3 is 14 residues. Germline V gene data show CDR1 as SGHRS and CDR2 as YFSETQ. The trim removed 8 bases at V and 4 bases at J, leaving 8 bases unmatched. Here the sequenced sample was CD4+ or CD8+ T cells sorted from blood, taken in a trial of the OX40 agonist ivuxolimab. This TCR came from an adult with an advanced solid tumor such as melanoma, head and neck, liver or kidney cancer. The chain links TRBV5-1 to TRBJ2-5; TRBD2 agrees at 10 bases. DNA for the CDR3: TGCGCCAGTTCTAGCGGGAGAGGGTTAGAGACCCAGTACTTC. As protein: CASSSGRGLETQYF.